A selection of T cell receptor beta chains follows, all from one sample in a study of high-grade serous ovarian cancer treatment subgroups. Sequenced by immunoSEQ multiplex PCR; TCRdb stores in-frame clones only, minus some. The data hold about 16,000 clones, with about 76% observed a single time. Sequences were obtained from tumor tissue. Receptors were obtained from a human donor with high-grade serous ovarian cancer. Both conserved end residues are part of each CDR3.

j_call,cdr3_length,v_call,cdr3_aa
TRBJ2-5,16,TRBV5-1,CASSHYGGRNQETQYF
.,12,TRBV2,CASSSQGFEQYF
TRBJ1-2,14,TRBV4-3,CASSPDRASGGYTF
TRBJ1-2,14,TRBV7-2,CASSLDYSNYGYTF
TRBJ2-1,14,TRBV7-2,CASTPQLAGGVKFF
TRBJ1-2,15,TRBV5-4,CASSSWTGAAYGYTF
TRBJ2-3,17,TRBV5-1,CASSLEAVGLAGDTQYF
TRBJ1-5,15,TRBV7-2,CASSRRTGGNQPQHF
TRBJ1-5,15,TRBV27,CASRQGSNSNQPQHF
TRBJ2-6,17,TRBV19,CASSILSGSSGANVLTF
TRBJ2-7,15,TRBV4-1,CASSQSGTGAYEQYF
TRBJ2-3,15,TRBV19,CASNEGTLYTDTQYF
TRBJ1-6,12,TRBV21-1,CAGTRANSPLHF
TRBJ2-7,10,TRBV20-1,CSARGNEQYF
TRBJ2-3,13,TRBV19,CASSIIDTDTQYF
TRBJ2-3,15,TRBV5-5,CASSRKMQGADTQYF
TRBJ2-3,14,TRBV6-6,CASSSPGGPYTQYF
TRBJ2-2,16,TRBV5-4,CASSLAYQGYTGELFF
TRBJ1-1,15,TRBV6-5,CASRAIGSGNTEAFF
TRBJ2-1,15,TRBV7-3,CASSLSQGRGYGQFF
TRBJ2-1,16,TRBV7-2,CASSLGPAGGGFEQFF
TRBJ1-2,14,TRBV7-4,CASSFRRQGNGYTF
TRBJ2-1,15,TRBV11-2,CASSSVRESYNEQFF
TRBJ1-5,15,TRBV7-8,CASSLMRFSNQPQHF
TRBJ1-3,13,TRBV21-1,CASSKGGGVTIYF
TRBJ1-2,17,TRBV19,CASSRMVSGALTYGYTF
TRBJ2-5,13,TRBV29-1,CSAHPGGPGTQYF
TRBJ2-1,15,TRBV4-3,CASSQSGTPYNEQFF
TRBJ2-6,17,TRBV19,CASITPGGGSGANVLTF
TRBJ2-7,15,TRBV11-3,CASSLDPADSYEQYF
TRBJ2-5,14,TRBV5-1,CASSLVDRQETQYF
TRBJ2-4,13,TRBV7-6,CASSPVSGGREYF
TRBJ1-5,14,TRBV19,CASEDFASNQPQHF
TRBJ2-1,15,TRBV9,CASSVAPSSYNEQFF
TRBJ1-2,13,TRBV2,CATKSHSMGGYTF
.,17,TRBV7-2,CASSYKGGGTGGNEQYF
TRBJ2-3,15,TRBV6-6,CASSYEDPSIDTQYF
TRBJ2-7,12,TRBV7-7,CASSLAGGEQYF
TRBJ2-4,14,TRBV5-4,CASSPGTSGTFQYF
TRBJ2-2,18,TRBV4-3,CASSPGLAGGPDTGELFF
TRBJ2-5,16,TRBV7-6,CASTINVAGGRETQYF
TRBJ1-4,14,TRBV5-1,CASSLVGTNEKLFF
TRBJ1-1,14,TRBV9,CASSGWDSDTEAFF
TRBJ1-2,13,TRBV18,CASSPNAGHGYTF
TRBJ2-5,16,TRBV7-2,CASSSGQGGSQETQYF
TRBJ2-7,17,TRBV13,CASSSGLAGGPLDEQYF
TRBJ1-2,12,TRBV2,CATAWGNYGYTF
TRBJ1-5,13,TRBV2,CASSVDSNQPQHF
TRBJ2-3,11,TRBV5-1,CASSLSDTQYF
TRBJ2-2,15,TRBV7-3,CASSPRGESSGELFF
TRBJ2-7,15,TRBV6-6,CAARGTVKSPYEQYF
TRBJ2-3,17,TRBV11-2,CASSFHYRVTSTDTQYF